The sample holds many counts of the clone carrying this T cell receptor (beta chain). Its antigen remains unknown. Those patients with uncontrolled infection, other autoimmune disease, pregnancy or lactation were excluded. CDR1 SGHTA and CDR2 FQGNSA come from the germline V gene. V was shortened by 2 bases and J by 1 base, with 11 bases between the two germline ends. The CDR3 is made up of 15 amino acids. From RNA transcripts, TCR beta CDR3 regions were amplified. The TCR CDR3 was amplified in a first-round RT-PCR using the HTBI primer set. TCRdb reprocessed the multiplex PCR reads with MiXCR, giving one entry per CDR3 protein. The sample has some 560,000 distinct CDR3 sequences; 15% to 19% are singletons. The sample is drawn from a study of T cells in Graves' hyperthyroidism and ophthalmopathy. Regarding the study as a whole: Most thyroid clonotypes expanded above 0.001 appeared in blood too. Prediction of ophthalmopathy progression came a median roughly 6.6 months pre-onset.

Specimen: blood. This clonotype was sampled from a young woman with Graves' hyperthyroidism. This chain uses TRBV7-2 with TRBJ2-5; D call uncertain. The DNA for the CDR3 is TGTGCCAGCAGCTTACAGCCGATGGTCCAAGAGACCCAGTACTTC. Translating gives CASSLQPMVQETQYF.